Below are 10 T cell receptor beta chains sequenced from a single sample in a study of regulatory dendritic cells for organ transplantation. Their recognized antigens are unknown. Sorted subsets were CFSE-labeled and cultured approximately 5 days with allogeneic dendritic cells. Clones were sequenced by immunoSEQ multiplex PCR, and TCRdb holds only the in-frame ones, with some missing. The sample shows 20,000 to 25,000 clones, about 85% of them seen only once. Sequenced sample: naive CD4+ T cells from blood cultured with dendritic cells. Subset noted: CD45RA+ naive T cells. These receptors originate from a human donor in good health.

The chain employs TRBV7-2 and TRBJ1-1, with D possibly matching TRBD1 (5 bases). The CDR3 sequence is 18 residues long. The germline V gene encodes CDR1 SGHTA and CDR2 FQGNSA. Trimming shortened V by 1 base and J by 7 bases, and 25 bases separated the two germline ends. In DNA, the CDR3 is TGTGCCAGCAGCTTAGTTTCAATGGGGGACCGGGTTTCTGTTGAAGCTTTCTTT. The encoded protein is CASSLVSMGDRVSVEAFF.

The rearrangement uses TRBV7-2 and TRBJ1-5; D remains ambiguous. The CDR3 covers 12 residues. Trimming cost V 5 bases and J 6 bases, with 8 bases left between them. The germline V gene encodes CDR1 SGHTA and CDR2 FQGNSA. The CDR3: CASSAGRQPQHF. As DNA, the CDR3 is TGTGCCAGCAGCGCCGGGCGTCAGCCCCAGCATTTT.

The J gene is TRBJ2-7, the V gene TRBV18; D may match TRBD1 or TRBD2 (5 bases each). The CDR3 loop spans 13 amino acids. Between the trimmed V and J ends, which lost 3 bases and 0 bases, there was a span of 6 bases. Germline-derived CDR1 and CDR2 are KGHSH and LQKENI. The CDR3 nucleotides are TGTGCCAGCTCACCGAGGGGCTCCTACGAGCAGTACTTC. Translation gives CASSPRGSYEQYF.

The V gene is TRBV30, the J gene TRBJ1-2; D is uncertain. This CDR3 region has 13 residues. V dropped 3 bases and J dropped 3 bases, with 11 bases sitting between them. Germline V gives CDR1 GTSNPN, CDR2 SVGIG (reference sequence). The CDR3 DNA is TGTGCCTGGAGCGCCGGACCCGACTATGGCTACACCTTC. Its protein is CAWSAGPDYGYTF.

This clone was observed a few times. This chain links TRBV7-9 with TRBJ1-4; D is uncertain. The CDR3 has 14 amino acids. Germline CDR1 reads SEHNR; CDR2 reads FQNEAQ (reference sequence). The V and J ends lost 3 bases and 7 bases respectively, with 12 bases between them. The CDR3 region has the DNA TGTGCCAGCAGCTTTGACACGTCCCCTGAAAAACTGTTTTTT. Amino acid sequence: CASSFDTSPEKLFF.

The V and J genes are TRBV4-3 and TRBJ1-2; the D gene is possibly TRBD1 (5 bases). CDR1 and CDR2 (germline): LGHNA, YSLEER. The CDR3 sequence is 16 residues long. The V and J ends lost 0 bases and 7 bases respectively, with 18 bases between them. The CDR3 sequence: CASSQDWATAAGGYTF. In nucleotides, the CDR3 is TGCGCCAGCAGCCAAGATTGGGCGACAGCCGCCGGTGGCTACACCTTC.

The rearrangement links TRBV5-4 to TRBJ2-3; D is ambiguous. This CDR3 has 12 residues. The germline V gene encodes CDR1 SGHNT and CDR2 YYREEE (reference sequence). Trimming shortened V by 4 bases and J by 8 bases, and 11 bases separated the two germline ends. This CDR3 is CASSMDGRTQYF. CDR3 nucleotide sequence: TGTGCCAGCAGCATGGACGGCCGTACGCAGTATTTT.

The chain has TRBV18 and TRBJ2-7, with D possibly being TRBD2 (5 bases). V was shortened by 2 bases and J by 0 bases, with 11 bases between the two germline ends. Germline assignment: CDR1 KGHSH and CDR2 LQKENI. The CDR3 is made up of 15 amino acids. The CDR3 spells CASSPGPGTSYEQYF. The CDR3 DNA sequence: TGTGCCAGCTCACCAGGACCGGGAACCTCCTACGAGCAGTACTTC.

This chain links TRBV4-2 with TRBJ2-7, with 11 bases aligning to TRBD2. The CDR3 contains 21 residues. Germline V gene data show CDR1 as LGHNA and CDR2 as YNFKEQ. V trimming: 0 bases; J trimming: 7 bases; junction bases outside the gene matches: 23. For the CDR3, the DNA is TGTGCCAGCAGCCAAGACTTATTACTTTCGGCTAGCGGGAGGAGGGCTAGTGAGCAGTACTTC. As protein: CASSQDLLLSASGRRASEQYF.

V and J are TRBV19 and TRBJ2-2, with D unresolved. Trimming removed 4 bases at V and 7 bases at J, with 7 bases between. Germline V CDR1 and CDR2: LNHDA, SQIVND (reference sequence). The CDR3 totals 12 residues. CDR3 sequence reads: CASSKTGGELFF. The DNA of the CDR3 is TGTGCCAGTAGTAAAACTGGCGGGGAGCTGTTTTTT.